Presented here are 14 T cell receptor beta chains from one specimen sequenced in a study of blood T cell repertoires in COVID-19. Some clones are missing from TCRdb's copy, which holds only in-frame ones; the method was immunoSEQ multiplex PCR. The table has 100,000 to 110,000 clones, 88% seen once. The sequenced material came from peripheral blood. The receptors were gathered from a human donor in a cohort sampled during active COVID-19.

This chain uses TRBV5-6 with TRBJ2-3; 11 bases align to TRBD2. The CDR3 has 15 residues. The junction had 6 bases not matched to a gene; V was cut back by 6 bases and J by 3 bases. Germline V gives CDR1 SGHDT, CDR2 YYEEEE. CDR3 nucleotide sequence: TGTGCCAGCATCTTAGCGGGAGGGCGGACAGATACGCAGTATTTT. This gives the protein CASILAGGRTDTQYF. Complete variable domain (other parts from reference TRBV5-6 and TRBJ2-3): DAGVTQSPTHLIKTRGQQVTLRCSPKSGHDTVSWYQQALGQGPQFIFQYYEEEERQRGNFPDRFSGHQFPNYSSELNVNALLLGDSALYLCASILAGGRTDTQYFGPGTRLTVL.

This rearrangement joins TRBV6-6 to TRBJ2-7; 7 nucleotides match TRBD1. The CDR3 length is 15 residues. Germline V gives CDR1 MNHNY, CDR2 SVGAGI (reference sequence). V lost 8 bases to trimming and J lost 3 bases; unmatched junction nucleotides: 13. The CDR3 sequence is CASRHPTGTVYEQYF. CDR3 in DNA: TGTGCCAGCCGACACCCAACGGGGACAGTCTACGAGCAGTACTTC.

This clone has a handful of counts. The chain's CDR3 is CASSSRTGGSGNTIYF. The CDR3 region has the DNA TGTGCCAGCAGTTCCCGGACAGGGGGATCTGGAAACACCATATATTTT. The chain is built from TRBV6-5 and TRBJ1-3, with TRBD1 matching 10 bases. The germline V gene has CDR1 MNHEY and CDR2 SVGAGI. CDR3 length: 16 residues. The V gene end was trimmed by 4 bases and the J gene end by 1 base; junction bases not matched to a gene: 4.

This chain joins TRBV5-1 and TRBJ2-1; 7 bases fit TRBD2. J lost 5 bases, V lost 4 bases, and 9 bases had no gene match. The CDR3 runs 15 residues. From germline, CDR1 is SGHRS and CDR2 YFSETQ. CDR3 in amino acids: CASSGRLLADNEQFF. CDR3 DNA sequence: TGCGCCAGCAGCGGGAGGTTGCTAGCGGACAATGAGCAGTTCTTC.

The chain couples TRBV10-1 to TRBJ2-1; D unclear. CDR3 size: 13 residues. CDR1 is WNHNN and CDR2 is SYGVQD in the germline V gene (reference sequence). V lost 4 bases and J 9 bases, leaving 13 bases between the germline ends. In DNA form, the CDR3 reads TGCGCCAGCAGTGGGTTCAGCGTGGGTGAGCAGTTCTTC. Protein: CASSGFSVGEQFF.

The chain uses TRBV6-5 and TRBJ2-1, with TRBD1 identical over 9 bases. CDR3 length: 12 residues. V trimming: 10 bases; J trimming: 8 bases; junction bases outside the gene matches: 6. Germline assignment: CDR1 MNHEY and CDR2 SVGAGI. CDR3 nucleotides: TGTGCCAACGGACAGGGGTTGGATGAGCAGTTCTTC. Encoded protein: CANGQGLDEQFF.

V and J are TRBV5-1 and TRBJ1-3; D remains ambiguous. Germline V CDR1 and CDR2: SGHRS, YFSETQ. The CDR3 is 15 amino acids. Trimming took off 0 bases at V and 0 bases at J, with 7 bases between the two ends. CDR3 protein: CASSLDSLSGNTIYF. CDR3 nucleotide sequence: TGCGCCAGCAGCTTGGATTCTCTCTCTGGAAACACCATATATTTT. Drawing the rest from reference TRBV5-1 and TRBJ1-3, the complete variable domain is KAGVTQTPRYLIKTRGQQVTLSCSPISGHRSVSWYQQTPGQGLQFLFEYFSETQRNKGNFPGRFSGRQFSNSRSEMNVSTLELGDSALYLCASSLDSLSGNTIYFGEGSWLTVV.

The rearrangement links TRBV5-5 to TRBJ1-6; a possible D gene is TRBD1 (6 bases). V lost 3 bases, J lost 9 bases, and 19 bases lay in between. Germline lookup yields CDR1 SGHKS and CDR2 YYEKEE (reference sequence). This CDR3 has 16 amino acids. The CDR3 nucleotides read TGTGCCAGCAGCTCATACAGGGAGCAGGGAAGTTCACCCCTCCACTTT. Its protein product is CASSSYREQGSSPLHF.

This chain uses TRBV18 with TRBJ1-5; D not certain. The CDR3 is 14 amino acids. With 3 bases removed from V and 1 base from J, the gap between germline ends came to 7 bases. Germline CDR1 and CDR2: KGHSH and LQKENI. The CDR3 spells CASSPTISNQPQHF. The CDR3 DNA sequence: TGTGCCAGCTCACCTACAATCAGCAATCAGCCCCAGCATTTT. Using reference TRBV18 and TRBJ1-5 for the parts outside the CDR3, the full variable domain is NAGVMQNPRHLVRRRGQEARLRCSPMKGHSHVYWYRQLPEEGLKFMVYLQKENIIDESGMPKERFSAEFPKEGPSILRIQQVVRGDSAAYFCASSPTISNQPQHFGDGTRLSIL.

This chain uses TRBV6-5 with TRBJ1-3, with a weak D call TRBD1 (6 bases). Germline values: CDR1 MNHEY, CDR2 SVGAGI. The CDR3 spans 14 residues. Between the trimmed V and J ends, which lost 6 bases and 2 bases, there was a span of 11 bases. CDR3 in amino acids: CASSQQGTGNTIYF. The CDR3 coding sequence is TGTGCCAGCAGCCAACAGGGAACTGGAAACACCATATATTTT.

This rearrangement joins TRBV19 to TRBJ2-3; possibly TRBD1 for D (5 bases). This CDR3 contains 16 residues. Looked up from germline, CDR1 is LNHDA and CDR2 is SQIVND (reference sequence). Trimming removed 1 base at V and 3 bases at J, with 14 bases between. CDR3 loop: CASSIGYRILTDTQYF. Written as DNA, the CDR3 is TGTGCCAGTAGTATAGGTTACAGGATCTTAACAGATACGCAGTATTTT.

The chain carries TRBV12-3 or TRBV12-4 and TRBJ2-7; D perhaps matches TRBD1 (5 bases). The CDR3 consists of 13 residues. Trimming cost V 5 bases and J 6 bases, with 14 bases left between them. The CDR3 region is CASSQTQGSEQYF. CDR3 DNA sequence: TGTGCCAGCAGTCAGACTCAGGGAAGCGAGCAGTACTTC.

The genes are TRBV7-6 and TRBJ2-3; D is perhaps TRBD2 (6 bases). This CDR3 region has 15 residues. V was shortened by 4 bases and J by 3 bases, with 14 bases between the two germline ends. Germline-derived CDR1 and CDR2 are SGHVS and FNYEAQ. CDR3 coding DNA: TGTGCCAGCAGCTCTCTCCGGGACTTGACAGATACGCAGTATTTT. It is translated as CASSSLRDLTDTQYF. The variable domain in full, completed from reference TRBV7-6 and TRBJ2-3, reads GAGVSQSPRYKVTKRGQDVALRCDPISGHVSLYWYRQALGQGPEFLTYFNYEAQQDKSGLPNDRFSAERPEGSISTLTIQRTEQRDSAMYRCASSSLRDLTDTQYFGPGTRLTVL.

This clone was seen a few times. The chain joins TRBV5-4 to TRBJ2-5, with D hard to call. CDR3 length: 15 residues. Germline-derived CDR1 and CDR2 are SGHNT and YYREEE (reference sequence). V was cut by 3 bases and J by 1 base, with 13 bases left in between. As DNA, the CDR3 is TGTGCCAGCAGCTCCGGGTCTCTGGGCCAAGAGACCCAGTACTTC. This gives the protein CASSSGSLGQETQYF. The entire variable domain, with the rest obtained from reference TRBV5-4 and TRBJ2-5, is as follows: ETGVTQSPTHLIKTRGQQVTLRCSSQSGHNTVSWYQQALGQGPQFIFQYYREEENGRGNFPPRFSGLQFPNYSSELNVNALELDDSALYLCASSSGSLGQETQYFGPGTRLLVL.